This TCR beta chain was identified in a study of cytomegalovirus exposure and HLA in healthy donors (dated by TCRdb to about 2017). With regard to the full study: According to a later analysis, the approximately 120 validation repertoires were produced on the same platform as the roughly 720 repertoires of the first cohort. Along with the approximately 700-subject first cohort, a separate validation cohort of over a hundred different subjects was used. The study combined high-throughput TCR immunosequencing, statistical association of individual TCRs with disease status, and machine learning to predict cytomegalovirus infection status. The study was designed to test whether signatures of past pathogen exposure could be identified by cataloging public T cell receptors.

Libraries were made using the immunoSEQ multiplex PCR assay. Processing in the source paper ran as follows. A statistical classification framework was built to diagnose cytomegalovirus status from the catalog of TCR beta chain sequences. TCRdb took over this immuneACCESS table, retaining in-frame rearrangements with V and J assigned. Such tables are incomplete; in checked studies, under half of the missing clones stem from an unresolved V gene, and the remainder is unexplained. V and J calls and clone size are those listed in that table; D and trimming were worked out from the DNA. This sample comprises 100,000 to 150,000 clones, approximately 90% of them detected only once. The ten largest clones capture about 2.1% of the sample. Details on this clone: It lacks a known antigen. No base quality information exists; no much larger clone differs at one position.

General findings and caveats noted by the study authors: All 120 or so repertoires were used to score co-occurrence in the validation cohort in a later analysis, because that analysis had no HLA typing for the cohort. The classifier was reported to diagnose cytomegalovirus status with high specificity and sensitivity in both the original cohort and the validation cohort. Subsequent analysis determined that TCRs grouped into clusters in the first cohort also showed a tendency toward co-occurrence across the 130 or so validation repertoires, and 94% of cluster scores exceeded 0. The authors suggested that the approach could potentially be generalized to other disease states and immunological phenotypes. Three of the identified cytomegalovirus-associated TCR beta chains were confirmed in vitro to be specific for cytomegalovirus antigens. In the study, approximately 150 TCR beta chains were listed as associated with cytomegalovirus. Most TCR sequences were seen in very few donors, while some public TCRs were found in many individuals.

The CDR3 runs 17 residues from the cysteine to the phenylalanine. Only the CDR3 part of the read is kept: 51 bases, read in frame from the first base. Looking up the germline V gene yields CDR1 KGHSH and CDR2 LQKENI. V and J are trimmed by 3 bases and 5 bases, and the gene matches miss 11 bases of the junction. The donors were included in the validation cohort of some 110 subjects, a group kept apart from the roughly 730-subject first cohort. The source material was PBMCs. The chain uses TRBV18 and TRBJ2-2; TRBD2 matches 8 bases in the middle. The TCR sequence derives from a woman between 18 and 29 years old in good health and CMV-seronegative. The DNA is TGTGCCAGCTCACCCTTTTCGGGGGGGCCACGGACCGGGGAGCTGTTTTTT. It codes for CASSPFSGGPRTGELFF.